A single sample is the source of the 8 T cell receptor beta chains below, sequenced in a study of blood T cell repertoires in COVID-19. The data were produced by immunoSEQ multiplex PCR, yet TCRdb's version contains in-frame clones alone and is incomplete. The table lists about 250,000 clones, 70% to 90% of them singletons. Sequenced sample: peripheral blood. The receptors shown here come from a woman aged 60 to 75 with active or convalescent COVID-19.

The CDR3 spells CASSPGGTSTDTQYF. For the CDR3, the DNA is TGTGCCAGCAGCCCAGGAGGAACTAGCACAGATACGCAGTATTTT. The rearrangement links TRBV5-4 to TRBJ2-3; tentative D call: TRBD2 (5 bases). Germline CDR1 and CDR2: SGHNT and YYREEE (reference sequence). This CDR3 is 15 amino acids long. Trimming removed 4 bases from V and 0 bases from J, with 12 bases in between.

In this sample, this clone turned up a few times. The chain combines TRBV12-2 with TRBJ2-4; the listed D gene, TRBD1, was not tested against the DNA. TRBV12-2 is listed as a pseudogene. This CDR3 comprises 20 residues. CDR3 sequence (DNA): TGTGCAAGTCGCTTAGCATGGCACAGGGATTCTCCCCAAGCCAAAAACATTCAGTACTTC. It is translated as CASRLAWHRDSPQAKNIQYF.

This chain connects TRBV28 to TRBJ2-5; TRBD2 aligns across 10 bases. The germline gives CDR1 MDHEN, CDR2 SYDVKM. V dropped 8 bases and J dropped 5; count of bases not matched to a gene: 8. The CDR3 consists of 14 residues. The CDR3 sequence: CASFRKRGGETQYF. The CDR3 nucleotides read TGTGCCAGCTTTCGGAAGCGGGGGGGCGAGACCCAGTACTTC.

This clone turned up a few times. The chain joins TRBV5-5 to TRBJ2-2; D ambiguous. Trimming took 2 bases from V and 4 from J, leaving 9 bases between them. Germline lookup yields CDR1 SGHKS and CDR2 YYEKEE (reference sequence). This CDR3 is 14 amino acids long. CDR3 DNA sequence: TGTGCCAGCAGCTTAGGCGAGGCCACCGGGGAGCTGTTTTTT. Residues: CASSLGEATGELFF.

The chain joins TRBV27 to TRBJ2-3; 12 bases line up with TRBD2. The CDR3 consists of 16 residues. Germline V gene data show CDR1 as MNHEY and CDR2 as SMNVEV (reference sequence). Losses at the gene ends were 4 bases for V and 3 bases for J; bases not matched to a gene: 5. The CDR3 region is CASSYASGGATDTQYF. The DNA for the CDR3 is TGTGCCAGCAGTTACGCTAGCGGGGGGGCAACAGATACGCAGTATTTT.

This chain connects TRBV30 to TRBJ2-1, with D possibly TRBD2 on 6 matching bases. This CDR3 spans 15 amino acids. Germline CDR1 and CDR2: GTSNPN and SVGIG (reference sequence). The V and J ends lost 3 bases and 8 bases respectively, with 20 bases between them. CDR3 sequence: CAWSPGLPRGYEQFF. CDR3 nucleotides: TGTGCCTGGAGCCCAGGACTACCGAGGGGCTATGAGCAGTTCTTC. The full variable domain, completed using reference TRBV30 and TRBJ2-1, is SQTIHQWPATLVQPVGSPLSLECTVEGTSNPNLYWYRQAAGRGLQLLFYSVGIGQISSEVPQNLSASRPQDRQFILSSKKLLLSDSGFYLCAWSPGLPRGYEQFFGPGTRLTVL.

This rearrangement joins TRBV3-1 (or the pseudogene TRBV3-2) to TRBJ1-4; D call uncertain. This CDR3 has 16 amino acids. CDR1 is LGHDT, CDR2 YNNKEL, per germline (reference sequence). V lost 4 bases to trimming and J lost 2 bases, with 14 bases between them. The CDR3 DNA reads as TGTGCCAGCAGCCGGATCGAGGGAGTGACTAATGAAAAACTGTTTTTT. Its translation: CASSRIEGVTNEKLFF.

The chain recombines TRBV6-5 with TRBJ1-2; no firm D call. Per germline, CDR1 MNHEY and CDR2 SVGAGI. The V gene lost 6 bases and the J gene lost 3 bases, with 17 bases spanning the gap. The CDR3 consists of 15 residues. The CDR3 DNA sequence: TGTGCCAGCAGACACCCAGGCCCGGTAGACTATGGCTACACCTTC. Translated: CASRHPGPVDYGYTF.